This TCR beta chain was retrieved from a study of early stage breast cancer tumors. About the research overall: About 70% of the 16 invasive tumors were ER+, PR+ and HER2-. Eight ER+/PR+/HER2- tumors were invasive ductal; a few were invasive lobular. Each sample averaged approximately 10-fold read coverage. Overall study findings and caveats: Tumors had about 2.4-fold higher T cell density and higher clonality than adjacent normal breast tissue.

Germline V gene sequence: CDR1 SGHTS, CDR2 YDEGEE. This CDR3 region has 13 residues. Trimming left V 4 bases short and J 8 bases short, with 15 bases between. The assay was immunoSEQ multiplex PCR, and TCRdb's table has in-frame clones only and misses some. Of 70,000 or so clones in the sample, 75% to 90% were seen once. A note on this clone: What it binds is unknown.

Sequencing was carried out using blood. This chain connects TRBV5-8 to TRBJ1-2; D not resolved. The sequence was collected from a person aged 40-50 years with breast cancer. The CDR3 sequence is CASSETGIGGYTF. DNA for the CDR3: TGTGCCAGCAGCGAGACGGGCATCGGGGGCTACACCTTC.